The 21 T cell receptor beta chains below all came from one sample that was sequenced in a study of T and B cells in COVID-19 patients (TCRdb year 2020). TRB repertoires were amplified using about 220-500 ng of genomic DNA isolated from blood. Instrument used: Illumina MiSeq. TRB rearrangements were amplified by multiplex PCR with BIOMED2 TRB-A/B primer pools. TCRdb cleaned the public reads at Q25 with fastp, built clones with MiXCR and kept in-frame beta chains. Duplicate CDR3 protein sequences are folded into a single record with the most common DNA and genes. The table for this sample lists about 4,100 distinct CDR3 sequences; around 23% of them were counted only once. Of the sample, 20% to 25% is held by the ten largest clones. The sample consisted of blood. These receptors were collected from a human donor with active COVID-19.

This clonotype was picked up one time. A much larger clone differs from this one at a single base, so this may be a read error. The rearrangement links TRBV12-3 or TRBV12-4 to TRBJ1-3; D uncertain. The CDR3 runs to 15 residues. The CDR3 DNA follows: TGTGCCAGCATTTTATCATCCGGGATCGGAAACACCATATATTTT. This codes for CASILSSGIGNTIYF.

By share of the sample, this clonotype is medium-sized. This chain uses TRBV27 with TRBJ2-7; TRBD2 aligns across 13 bases. The CDR3 loop spans 18 amino acids. The junction had 9 bases not matched to a gene; V was cut back by 4 bases and J by 0 bases. Germline V lookup: CDR1 MNHEY, CDR2 SMNVEV (reference sequence). CDR3 sequence (DNA): TGTGCCAGCAGTTCTTCCGGGACTAGCGGGGTTAGCTCCTACGAGCAGTACTTC. This gives the protein CASSSSGTSGVSSYEQYF.

Details on this clonotype: One end of the junction varies from germline; a read error may be responsible. The J gene is TRBJ1-2, the V gene TRBV5-6; no reliable D call. This CDR3 region has 13 residues. Per the germline V gene, CDR1 is SGHDT and CDR2 is YYEEEE. The DNA of the CDR3 is TGCGCCATCAGCTCTGAAGTCCTTGGGGGCTACACCTTC. Translating it yields CAISSEVLGGYTF.

This clonotype is large by share. This chain connects TRBV29-1 to TRBJ2-5, with D possibly being TRBD1 (6 bases). The CDR3 consists of 12 residues. Deletions cut 4 bases from V and 3 bases from J, with 9 bases between. The germline gives CDR1 SQVTM, CDR2 ANQGSEA. The DNA of the CDR3 is TGCAGCGTTGTGGGGGCGAAAGAGACCCAGTACTTC. The encoded protein is CSVVGAKETQYF. Full variable domain (missing parts from reference TRBV29-1 and TRBJ2-5): SAVISQKPSRDICQRGTSLTIQCQVDSQVTMMFWYRQQPGQSLTLIATANQGSEATYESGFVIDKFPISRPNLTFSTLTVSNMSPEDSSIYLCSVVGAKETQYFGPGTRLLVL.

Judged by abundance, this clonotype is medium-sized. The chain carries TRBV6-5 and TRBJ2-7; TRBD2 is a possible D gene (5 bases). The germline V and J ends were trimmed by 8 bases and 0 bases, with 11 bases remaining between them. The germline CDR1 and CDR2 sequences are MNHEY and SVGAGI. The CDR3 has 13 residues. The CDR3 bases are TGTGCCAGCCGTGCCGGACTCTCCTACGAGCAGTACTTC. Translated, it gives CASRAGLSYEQYF.

This clonotype qualifies as medium-sized. The chain has TRBV19 and TRBJ1-2, with D unclear. This CDR3 spans 14 amino acids. Germline V CDR1 and CDR2: LNHDA, SQIVND (reference sequence). V was clipped by 2 bases and J by 0 bases, with 7 bases between them. CDR3 amino acids: CASSIPPANYGYTF. CDR3 coding DNA: TGTGCCAGTAGTATACCCCCAGCTAACTATGGCTACACCTTC.

The rearrangement joins TRBV6-6 to TRBJ2-4; 9 bases are a match to TRBD2. The CDR3 loop spans 15 amino acids. Germline assignment: CDR1 MNHNY and CDR2 SVGAGI (reference sequence). Trimming removed 5 bases from V and 7 bases from J; junction bases left unmatched: 9. This chain's CDR3 is CASSAGGDNQNIQYF. CDR3 nucleotides: TGTGCCAGCAGTGCGGGGGGGGACAACCAGAACATTCAGTACTTC.

By share, this clonotype counts as medium-sized (0.01 to 0.1%). The chain carries TRBV30 and TRBJ2-7; no reliable D call. Trimming stripped 4 bases from V and 5 bases from J, with 15 bases between. Germline CDR1 reads GTSNPN; CDR2 reads SVGIG (reference sequence). There are 13 residues in the CDR3. The CDR3 reads CAWTPLTGHEQYF. The CDR3, as DNA: TGTGCCTGGACACCTTTAACCGGCCACGAGCAGTACTTC.

The rearrangement uses TRBV7-9 and TRBJ2-1; tentatively, D is TRBD2 (6 bases). The V gene's germline CDR1 is SEHNR and CDR2 FQNEAQ (reference sequence). The CDR3 is 16 residues long. V shed 5 bases and J shed 1 base, with 15 bases lying between them. CDR3 in amino acids: CASSPNSGRSYNEQFF. The CDR3 nucleotides read TGTGCCAGCAGCCCCAATAGCGGCCGTTCCTACAATGAGCAGTTCTTC. The full variable domain, with the rest looked up from reference TRBV7-9 and TRBJ2-1, is DTGVSQNPRHKITKRGQNVTFRCDPISEHNRLYWYRQTLGQGPEFLTYFQNEAQLEKSRLLSDRFSAERPKGSFSTLEIQRTEQGDSAMYLCASSPNSGRSYNEQFFGPGTRLTVL.

The chain carries TRBV7-2 and TRBJ2-1; a weak D match, TRBD2 (7 bases). V was pared by 0 bases and J by 4 bases, with 13 bases between. Germline values: CDR1 SGHTA, CDR2 FQGNSA. The CDR3 is 16 residues long. The CDR3 here is CASSLAAEGGYNEQFF. The CDR3 region has the DNA TGTGCCAGCAGCTTAGCGGCCGAGGGGGGGTACAATGAGCAGTTCTTC.

The V and J genes are TRBV7-2 and TRBJ1-2, with 10 bases fitting TRBD1. The germline gives CDR1 SGHTA, CDR2 FQGNSA. J gave up 6 bases and V 1 base, and 2 bases lay outside the gene matches. The CDR3 has 14 residues. CDR3 DNA: TGTGCCAGCAGCTTAGGACAGGGGGCGGATGGCTACACCTTC. Amino acid sequence: CASSLGQGADGYTF. Full variable domain (outside the CDR3, taken from reference TRBV7-2 and TRBJ1-2): GAGVSQSPSNKVTEKGKDVELRCDPISGHTALYWYRQSLGQGLEFLIYFQGNSAPDKSGLPSDRFSAERTGGSVSTLTIQRTQQEDSAVYLCASSLGQGADGYTFGSGTRLTVV.

This clonotype occurred a few times. The genes are TRBV4-3 and TRBJ2-1; possible D gene TRBD2, 5 bases. The CDR3 has 15 residues. The V end was cut by 1 base, the J end by 3 bases, with 10 bases between. Germline V gene lookup returns CDR1 LGHNA and CDR2 YSLEER. CDR3 residues: CASSQVLSGYNEQFF. CDR3 sequence (DNA): TGCGCCAGCAGCCAAGTGCTAAGCGGCTACAATGAGCAGTTCTTC.

By its share, this clonotype is medium-sized. V usage is TRBV19 and J usage is TRBJ2-3; D call uncertain. Trimming pared 0 bases from V and 2 bases from J, leaving 12 bases between. CDR3 length: 16 residues. Germline lookup yields CDR1 LNHDA and CDR2 SQIVND (reference sequence). For the CDR3, the DNA is TGTGCCAGTAGTATAGATCCTCTGGTTTCCACAGATACGCAGTATTTT. It encodes CASSIDPLVSTDTQYF.

This clonotype is medium-sized within its sample. The gene calls are TRBV11-1 and TRBJ1-2; D may be TRBD1 (5 bases). The length of the CDR3 is 14 residues. In germline, CDR1 is SGHAT, CDR2 FQDESV (reference sequence). Trimming removed 5 bases from V and 4 bases from J, with 14 bases in between. The CDR3 sequence is CASSPSGSLYGYTF. DNA for the CDR3: TGTGCCAGCAGCCCCTCAGGGTCGCTCTATGGCTACACCTTC.

Written as DNA, the CDR3 is TGCAGTGCTATCAAACAGGGTCAAGGCGAGCAGTACTTC. Amino acids: CSAIKQGQGEQYF. The V gene is TRBV20-1, the J gene TRBJ2-7, with D maybe TRBD1 (6 bases). Germline lookup yields CDR1 DFQATT and CDR2 SNEGSKA (reference sequence). Trimming removed 4 bases at V and 6 bases at J, with 16 bases between. The CDR3 runs to 13 residues.

The chain uses TRBV6-4 and TRBJ1-5; a possible D gene is TRBD1 (5 bases). The CDR3 runs 13 residues. CDR1 MRHNA and CDR2 SNTAGT come from the germline V gene. V lost 1 base to trimming and J lost 4 bases, with 5 bases between them. The CDR3 DNA reads as TGTGCCAGCAGTGACTGGACAAATCAGCCCCAGCATTTT. Protein product: CASSDWTNQPQHF.

By sample share, this clonotype is large (0.1 to 1%). The gene calls are TRBV29-1 and TRBJ2-2, with 9 nucleotides matching TRBD1. The CDR3 length is 16 residues. V lost 4 bases, J lost 3 bases, and 9 bases stayed unmatched. Germline V gene sequence: CDR1 SQVTM, CDR2 ANQGSEA. The CDR3 loop reads CSVVSLGQGYTGELFF. The DNA of the CDR3 is TGCAGCGTTGTCTCTCTAGGACAGGGGTACACCGGGGAGCTGTTTTTT.

The chain joins TRBV12-3 or TRBV12-4 to TRBJ1-2; D is possibly TRBD1 (6 bases). This CDR3 contains 12 residues. Trimming left V 11 bases short and J 8 bases short, with 18 bases between. CDR3 amino acids: CAPPHREEGYTF. Written as DNA, the CDR3 is TGTGCCCCCCCCCACAGGGAGGAGGGCTACACCTTC.

This clonotype counts as medium-sized. The junction does not match germline at one end; this may be a read error. The chain recombines TRBV6-2 or TRBV6-3 with TRBJ2-7; the match to TRBD1 covers 9 bases. Per germline, CDR1 MNHEY and CDR2 SVGEGT. The CDR3 length is 12 residues. The chain's CDR3 is CASSKGTGSQLF. In DNA, the CDR3 is TGTGCCAGCAGCAAGGGGACAGGGTCCCAACTCTTC.

The table lists this clonotype with a few counts. This chain uses TRBV6-1 with TRBJ2-2; D ambiguous. V lost 2 bases to trimming and J lost 2 bases, with 6 bases between them. The CDR3 runs 14 residues. CDR1 MNHNS and CDR2 SASEGT come from the germline V gene. CDR3 sequence reads: CASSEQRNTGELFF. In nucleotides, the CDR3 is TGTGCCAGCAGTGAACAGAGAAACACCGGGGAGCTGTTTTTT.

CDR3 residues: CSARDLTGGANSPLHF. DNA of the CDR3: TGCAGTGCTAGAGATCTTACAGGGGGTGCCAATTCACCCCTCCACTTT. The J gene is TRBJ1-6, the V gene TRBV20-1; 8 bases are shared with TRBD1. The V gene end was trimmed by 0 bases and the J gene end by 7 bases; junction bases not matched to a gene: 8. CDR1 is DFQATT and CDR2 is SNEGSKA in the germline V gene (reference sequence). The CDR3 covers 16 residues.